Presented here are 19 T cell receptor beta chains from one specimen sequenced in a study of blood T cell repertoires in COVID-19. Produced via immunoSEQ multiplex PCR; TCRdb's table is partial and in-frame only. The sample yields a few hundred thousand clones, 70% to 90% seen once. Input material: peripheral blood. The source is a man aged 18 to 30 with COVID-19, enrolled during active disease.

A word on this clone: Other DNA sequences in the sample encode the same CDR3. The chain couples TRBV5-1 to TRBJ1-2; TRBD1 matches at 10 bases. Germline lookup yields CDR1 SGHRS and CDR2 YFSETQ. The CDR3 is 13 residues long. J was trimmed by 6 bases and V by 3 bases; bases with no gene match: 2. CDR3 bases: TGCGCCAGCAGCTGGGGGACAGGGGATGGCTACACCTTC. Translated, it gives CASSWGTGDGYTF.

CDR3 protein: CASSSQAGGPTGELFF. In DNA form, the CDR3 reads TGCGCCAGCAGCTCCCAAGCGGGGGGGCCTACCGGGGAGCTGTTTTTT. The chain is built from TRBV5-1 and TRBJ2-2, with 10 nucleotides matching TRBD2. The junction had 7 bases not matched to a gene; V was cut back by 3 bases and J by 5 bases. CDR1 and CDR2 from the germline V gene are SGHRS and YFSETQ. The CDR3 runs 16 residues.

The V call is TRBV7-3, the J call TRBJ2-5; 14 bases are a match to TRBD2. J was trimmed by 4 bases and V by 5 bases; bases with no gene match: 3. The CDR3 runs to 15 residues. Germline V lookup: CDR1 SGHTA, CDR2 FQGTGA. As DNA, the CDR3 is TGTGCCAGCAGCCTGGGACTAGCGGGAGTAGAGACCCAGTACTTC. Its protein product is CASSLGLAGVETQYF. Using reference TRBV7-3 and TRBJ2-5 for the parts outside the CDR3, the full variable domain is GAGVSQTPSNKVTEKGKYVELRCDPISGHTALYWYRQSLGQGPEFLIYFQGTGAADDSGLPNDRFFAVRPEGSVSTLKIQRTERGDSAVYLCASSLGLAGVETQYFGPGTRLLVL.

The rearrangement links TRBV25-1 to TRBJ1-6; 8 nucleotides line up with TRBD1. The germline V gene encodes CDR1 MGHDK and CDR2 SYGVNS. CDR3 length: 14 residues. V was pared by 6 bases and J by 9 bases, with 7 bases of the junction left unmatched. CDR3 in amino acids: CASSQGAIGSPLHF. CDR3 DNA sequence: TGTGCCAGCAGCCAGGGGGCGATCGGTTCACCCCTCCACTTT.

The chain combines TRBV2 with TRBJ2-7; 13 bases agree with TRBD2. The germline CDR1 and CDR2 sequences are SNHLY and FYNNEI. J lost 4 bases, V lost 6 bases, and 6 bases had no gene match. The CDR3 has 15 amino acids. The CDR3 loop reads CASSGLAGVEYEQYF. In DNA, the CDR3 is TGTGCCAGCAGCGGACTAGCGGGAGTCGAGTACGAGCAGTACTTC.

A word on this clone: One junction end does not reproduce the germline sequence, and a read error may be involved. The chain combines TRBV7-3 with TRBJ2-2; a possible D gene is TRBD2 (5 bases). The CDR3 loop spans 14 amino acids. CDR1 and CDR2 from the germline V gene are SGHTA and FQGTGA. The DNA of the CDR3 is TGTGCCAGCAGCCAGGACGGGAACGCCGGGGAGCTGTTTTTT. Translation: CASSQDGNAGELFF.

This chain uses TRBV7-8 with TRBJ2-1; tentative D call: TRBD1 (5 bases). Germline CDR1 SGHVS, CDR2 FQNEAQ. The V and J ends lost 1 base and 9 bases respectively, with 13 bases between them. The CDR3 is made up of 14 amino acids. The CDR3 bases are TGTGCCAGCAGCTTAGTGATCAGGGCACGTGAGCAGTTCTTC. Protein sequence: CASSLVIRAREQFF.

The CDR3 bases are TGTGCCAGCAGTTTCCTAGCGGGGCCGACCTACGAGCAGTACTTC. Protein product: CASSFLAGPTYEQYF. The chain links TRBV6-6 to TRBJ2-7, with 9 bases matching TRBD2. This CDR3 is 15 amino acids long. Germline CDR1 MNHNY, CDR2 SVGAGI (reference sequence). Germline trimming cut 4 bases from V and 2 bases from J; bases unmatched to any gene: 6.

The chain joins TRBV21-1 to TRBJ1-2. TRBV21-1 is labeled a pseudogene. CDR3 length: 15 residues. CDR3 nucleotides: TGTGCCAGCAGCAAAAAAGGCTCCGGGGGGTATGGCTACACCTTC. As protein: CASSKKGSGGYGYTF.

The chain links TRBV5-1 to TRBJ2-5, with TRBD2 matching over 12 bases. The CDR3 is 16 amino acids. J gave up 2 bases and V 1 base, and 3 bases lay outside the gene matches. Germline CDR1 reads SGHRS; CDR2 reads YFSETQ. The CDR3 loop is CASSLQLAGGQETQYF. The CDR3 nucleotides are TGCGCCAGCAGCTTGCAACTAGCGGGGGGACAAGAGACCCAGTACTTC. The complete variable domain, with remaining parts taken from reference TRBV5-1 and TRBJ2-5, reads KAGVTQTPRYLIKTRGQQVTLSCSPISGHRSVSWYQQTPGQGLQFLFEYFSETQRNKGNFPGRFSGRQFSNSRSEMNVSTLELGDSALYLCASSLQLAGGQETQYFGPGTRLLVL.

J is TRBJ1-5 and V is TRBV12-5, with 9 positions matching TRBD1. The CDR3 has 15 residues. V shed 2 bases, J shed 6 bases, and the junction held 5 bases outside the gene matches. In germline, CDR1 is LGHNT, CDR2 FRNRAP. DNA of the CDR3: TGTGCTAGTGGTTTGTGGGGACAGGGTCGTCAGCCCCAGCATTTT. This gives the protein CASGLWGQGRQPQHF. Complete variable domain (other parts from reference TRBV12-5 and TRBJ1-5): DARVTQTPRHKVTEMGQEVTMRCQPILGHNTVFWYRQTMMQGLELLAYFRNRAPLDDSGMPKDRFSAEMPDATLATLKIQPSEPRDSAVYFCASGLWGQGRQPQHFGDGTRLSIL.

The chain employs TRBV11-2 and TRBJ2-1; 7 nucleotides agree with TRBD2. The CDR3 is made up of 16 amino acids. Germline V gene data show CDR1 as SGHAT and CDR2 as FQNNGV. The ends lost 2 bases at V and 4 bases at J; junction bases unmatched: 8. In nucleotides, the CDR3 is TGTGCCAGCAGCTTAAGGGCTAGCGGCGGGTACAATGAGCAGTTCTTC. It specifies CASSLRASGGYNEQFF.

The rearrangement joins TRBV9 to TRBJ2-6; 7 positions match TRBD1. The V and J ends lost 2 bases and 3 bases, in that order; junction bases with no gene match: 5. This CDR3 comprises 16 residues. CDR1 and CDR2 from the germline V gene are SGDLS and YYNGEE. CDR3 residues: CASSVTGFGGANVLTF. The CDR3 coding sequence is TGTGCCAGCAGCGTGACAGGGTTCGGTGGGGCCAACGTCCTGACTTTC.

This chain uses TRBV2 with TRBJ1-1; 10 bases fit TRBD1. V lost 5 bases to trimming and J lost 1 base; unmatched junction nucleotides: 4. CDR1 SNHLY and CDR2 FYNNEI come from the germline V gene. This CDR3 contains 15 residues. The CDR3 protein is CASSSTGGSNTEAFF. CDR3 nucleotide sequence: TGTGCCAGCAGTTCGACAGGGGGCTCGAACACTGAAGCTTTCTTT.

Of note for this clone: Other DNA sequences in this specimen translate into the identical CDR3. The CDR3 coding sequence is TGTGCCAGCAGCGTAGGGGTCAGGGGAACAGATACGCAGTATTTT. Translation: CASSVGVRGTDTQYF. This chain connects TRBV9 to TRBJ2-3; tentative D call: TRBD1 (6 bases). Germline V CDR1 and CDR2: SGDLS, YYNGEE. Trimming cost V 0 bases and J 3 bases, with 11 bases left between them. The CDR3 totals 15 residues.

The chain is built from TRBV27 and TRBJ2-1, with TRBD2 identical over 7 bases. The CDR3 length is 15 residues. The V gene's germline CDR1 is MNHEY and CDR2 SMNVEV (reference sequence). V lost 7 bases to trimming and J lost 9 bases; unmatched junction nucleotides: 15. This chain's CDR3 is CASKGSGNGVGEQFF. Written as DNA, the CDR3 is TGTGCCAGCAAGGGAAGCGGGAACGGAGTGGGTGAGCAGTTCTTC.

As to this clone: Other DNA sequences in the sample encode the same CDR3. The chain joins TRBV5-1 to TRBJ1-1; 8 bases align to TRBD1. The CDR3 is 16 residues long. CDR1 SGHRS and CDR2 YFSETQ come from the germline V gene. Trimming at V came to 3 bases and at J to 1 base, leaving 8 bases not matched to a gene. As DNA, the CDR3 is TGCGCCAGCAGCTCCCGTCCCGGGACAGGGAACACTGAAGCTTTCTTT. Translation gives CASSSRPGTGNTEAFF.

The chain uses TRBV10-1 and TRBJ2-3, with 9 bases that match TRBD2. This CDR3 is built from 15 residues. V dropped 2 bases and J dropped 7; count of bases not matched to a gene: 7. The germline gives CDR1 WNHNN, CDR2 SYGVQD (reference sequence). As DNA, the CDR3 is TGCGCCAGCAGTGAGCGGGCGGGAGGGCCCTATACGCAGTATTTT. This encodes CASSERAGGPYTQYF.

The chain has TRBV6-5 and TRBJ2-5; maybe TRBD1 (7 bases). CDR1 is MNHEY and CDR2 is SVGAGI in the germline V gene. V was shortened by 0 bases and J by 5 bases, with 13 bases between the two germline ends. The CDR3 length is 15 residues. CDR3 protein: CASSYSTGRWETQYF. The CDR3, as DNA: TGTGCCAGCAGTTACTCGACAGGGAGGTGGGAGACCCAGTACTTC.